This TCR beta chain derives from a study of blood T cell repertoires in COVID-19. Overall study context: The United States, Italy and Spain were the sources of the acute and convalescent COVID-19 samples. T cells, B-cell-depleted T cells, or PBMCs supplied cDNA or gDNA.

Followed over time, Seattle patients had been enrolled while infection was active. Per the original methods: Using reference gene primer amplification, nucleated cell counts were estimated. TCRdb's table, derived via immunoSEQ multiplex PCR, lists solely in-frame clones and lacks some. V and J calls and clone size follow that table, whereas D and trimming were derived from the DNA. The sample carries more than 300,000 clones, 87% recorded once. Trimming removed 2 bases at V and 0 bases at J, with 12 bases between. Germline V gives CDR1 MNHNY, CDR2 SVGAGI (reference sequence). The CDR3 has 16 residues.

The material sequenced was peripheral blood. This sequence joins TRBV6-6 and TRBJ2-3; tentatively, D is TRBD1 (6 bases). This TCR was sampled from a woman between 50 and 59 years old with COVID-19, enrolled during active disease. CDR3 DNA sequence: TGTGCCAGCAGTTACCGGACAGCGGCCAGCACAGATACGCAGTATTTT. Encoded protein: CASSYRTAASTDTQYF.